This record covers a single T cell receptor beta chain. These data come from a study of T cells in narcolepsy. The CDR3 runs 12 residues. The J segment lost 7 bases and the V segment lost 8 bases, leaving 4 bases of the junction unmatched. Germline CDR1 LNHDA, CDR2 SQIVND (reference sequence). Sequenced by immunoSEQ multiplex PCR; TCRdb stores in-frame clones only, minus some. The sample includes approximately 26,000 clones, roughly 77% of them seen just once. This receptor was obtained from a human donor in good health. The rearrangement joins TRBV19 to TRBJ1-4; TRBD1 matches 7 bases. Sequencing was performed on memory (CD45RA-) CD4+ T cells from blood. CDR3 sequence: CASRQGFEKLFF. CDR3 bases: TGTGCCAGTCGACAGGGTTTTGAAAAACTGTTTTTT. Supplemented by reference TRBV19 and TRBJ1-4, the full variable domain reads DGGITQSPKYLFRKEGQNVTLSCEQNLNHDAMYWYRQDPGQGLRLIYYSQIVNDFQKGDIAEGYSVSREKKESFPLTVTSAQKNPTAFYLCASRQGFEKLFFGSGTQLSVL.